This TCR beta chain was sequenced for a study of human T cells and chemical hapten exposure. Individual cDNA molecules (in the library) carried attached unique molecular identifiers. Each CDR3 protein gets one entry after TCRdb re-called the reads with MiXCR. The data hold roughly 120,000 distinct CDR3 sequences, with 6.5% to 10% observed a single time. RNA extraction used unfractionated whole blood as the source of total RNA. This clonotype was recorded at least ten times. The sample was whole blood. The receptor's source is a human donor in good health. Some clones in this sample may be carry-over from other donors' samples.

The CDR3 spells CAISEGSPLHF. CDR3 nucleotide sequence: TGTGCCATCAGTGAAGGTTCACCCCTCCACTTT. The V call is TRBV10-3, the J call TRBJ1-6, with no clear D. The CDR3 runs 11 residues. Trimming removed 3 bases from V and 9 bases from J, with 3 bases in between. Germline V gives CDR1 ENHRY, CDR2 SYGVKD.